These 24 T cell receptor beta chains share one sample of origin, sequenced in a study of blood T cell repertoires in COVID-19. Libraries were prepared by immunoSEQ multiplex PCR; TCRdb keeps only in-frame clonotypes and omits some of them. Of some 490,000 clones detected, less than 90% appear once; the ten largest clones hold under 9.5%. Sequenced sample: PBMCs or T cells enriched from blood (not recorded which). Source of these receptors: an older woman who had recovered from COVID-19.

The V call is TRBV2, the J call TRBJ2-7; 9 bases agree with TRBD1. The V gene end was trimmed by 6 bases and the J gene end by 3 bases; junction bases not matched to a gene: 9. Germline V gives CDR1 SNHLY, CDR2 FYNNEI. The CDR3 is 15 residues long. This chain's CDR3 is CASSPMTGGFYEQYF. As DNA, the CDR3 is TGTGCCAGCAGCCCTATGACAGGGGGTTTCTACGAGCAGTACTTC.

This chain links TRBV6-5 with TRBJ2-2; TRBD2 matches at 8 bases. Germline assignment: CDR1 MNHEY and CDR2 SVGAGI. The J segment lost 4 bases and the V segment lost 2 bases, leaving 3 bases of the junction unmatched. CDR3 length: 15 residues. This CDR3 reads CASSYISGVTGELFF. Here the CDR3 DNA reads TGTGCCAGCAGTTACATTAGCGGGGTCACCGGGGAGCTGTTTTTT.

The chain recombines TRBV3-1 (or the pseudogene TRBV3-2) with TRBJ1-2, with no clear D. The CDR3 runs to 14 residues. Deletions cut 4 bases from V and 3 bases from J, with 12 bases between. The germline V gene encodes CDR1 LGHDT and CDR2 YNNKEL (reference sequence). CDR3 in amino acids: CASSPAAGHYGYTF. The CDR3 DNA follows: TGTGCCAGCAGCCCCGCGGCGGGCCACTATGGCTACACCTTC.

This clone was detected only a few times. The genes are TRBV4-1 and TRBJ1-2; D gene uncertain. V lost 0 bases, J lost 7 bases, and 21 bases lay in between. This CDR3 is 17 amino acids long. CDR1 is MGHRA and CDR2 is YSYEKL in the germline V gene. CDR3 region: CASSQDTAGDTGGGYTF. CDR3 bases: TGCGCCAGCAGCCAAGATACGGCGGGAGATACCGGTGGTGGCTACACCTTC.

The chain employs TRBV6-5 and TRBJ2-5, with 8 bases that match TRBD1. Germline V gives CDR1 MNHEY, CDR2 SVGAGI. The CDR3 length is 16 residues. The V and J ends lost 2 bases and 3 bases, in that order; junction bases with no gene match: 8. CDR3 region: CASSYGRQGSKETQYF. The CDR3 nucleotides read TGTGCCAGCAGTTACGGAAGACAGGGGTCGAAAGAGACCCAGTACTTC.

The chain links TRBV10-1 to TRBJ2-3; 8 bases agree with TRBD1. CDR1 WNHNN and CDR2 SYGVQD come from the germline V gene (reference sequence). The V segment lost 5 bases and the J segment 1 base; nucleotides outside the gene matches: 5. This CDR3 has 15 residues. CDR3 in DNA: TGCGCCAGCAGTTCACAGGGGGAGGGCACAGATACGCAGTATTTT. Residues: CASSSQGEGTDTQYF.

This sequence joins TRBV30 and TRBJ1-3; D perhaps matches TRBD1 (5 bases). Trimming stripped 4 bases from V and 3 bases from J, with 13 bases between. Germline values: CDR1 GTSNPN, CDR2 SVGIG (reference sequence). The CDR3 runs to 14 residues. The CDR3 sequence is CAWTGHLGGNTIYF. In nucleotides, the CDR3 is TGTGCCTGGACCGGACACCTCGGTGGAAACACCATATATTTT.

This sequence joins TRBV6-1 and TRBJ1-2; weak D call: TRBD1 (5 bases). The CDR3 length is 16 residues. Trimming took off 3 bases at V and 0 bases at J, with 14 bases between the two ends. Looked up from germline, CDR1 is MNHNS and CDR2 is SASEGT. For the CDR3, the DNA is TGTGCCAGCAGTGAGGCCGCGACAGCTGCTAACTATGGCTACACCTTC. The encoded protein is CASSEAATAANYGYTF.

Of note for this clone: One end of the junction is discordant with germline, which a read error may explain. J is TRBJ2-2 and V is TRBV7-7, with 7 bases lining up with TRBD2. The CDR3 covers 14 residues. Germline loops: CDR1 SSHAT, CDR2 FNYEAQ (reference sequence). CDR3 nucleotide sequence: TGTGCTAGCAGCTTAGAGCGGGGTGCCGGGGAGCTGTTTTTT. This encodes CASSLERGAGELFF.

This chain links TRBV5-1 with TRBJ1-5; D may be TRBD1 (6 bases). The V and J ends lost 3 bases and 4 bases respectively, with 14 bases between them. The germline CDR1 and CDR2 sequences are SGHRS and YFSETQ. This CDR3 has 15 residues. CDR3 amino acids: CASSSSGERNQPQHF. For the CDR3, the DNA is TGCGCCAGCAGCTCTTCAGGGGAAAGGAATCAGCCCCAGCATTTT.

The CDR3 is CATSDLRRDEQFF. As DNA, the CDR3 is TGTGCCACCAGTGATTTGCGCAGGGATGAGCAGTTCTTC. The chain links TRBV24-1 to TRBJ2-1, with TRBD1 as a possible D gene (5 bases). Germline V gene lookup returns CDR1 KGHDR and CDR2 SFDVKD. The CDR3 is 13 residues long. V dropped 0 bases and J dropped 8 bases, with 7 bases sitting between them.

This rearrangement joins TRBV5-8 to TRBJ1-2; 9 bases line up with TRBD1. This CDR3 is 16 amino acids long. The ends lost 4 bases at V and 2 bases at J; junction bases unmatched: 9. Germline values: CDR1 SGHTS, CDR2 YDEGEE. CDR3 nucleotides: TGTGCCAGCAGCGGAGGGACAGGGTACGGCAACTATGGCTACACCTTC. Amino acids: CASSGGTGYGNYGYTF.

The DNA for the CDR3 is TGTGCCAGCAGTTCCCCCGCAGTGGCCCAGCATTTT. Its translation is CASSSPAVAQHF. The chain combines TRBV6-6 with TRBJ1-5; D call uncertain. The CDR3 is made up of 12 amino acids. V lost 4 bases to trimming and J lost 11 bases, with 12 bases between them. In germline, CDR1 is MNHNY, CDR2 SVGAGI (reference sequence).

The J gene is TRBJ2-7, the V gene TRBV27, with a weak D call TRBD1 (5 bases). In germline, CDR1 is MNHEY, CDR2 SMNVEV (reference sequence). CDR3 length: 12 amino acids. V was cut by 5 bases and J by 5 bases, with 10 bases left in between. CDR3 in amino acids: CASSPPGNEQYF. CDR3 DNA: TGTGCCAGCAGTCCGCCAGGGAACGAGCAGTACTTC.

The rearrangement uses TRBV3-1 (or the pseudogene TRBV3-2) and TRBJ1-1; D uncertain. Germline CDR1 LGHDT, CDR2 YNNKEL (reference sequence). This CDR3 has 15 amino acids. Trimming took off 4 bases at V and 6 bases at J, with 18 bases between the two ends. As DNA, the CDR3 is TGTGCCAGCAGCCTTCGAGAGGGCCTAGGCGCTGAAGCTTTCTTT. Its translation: CASSLREGLGAEAFF.

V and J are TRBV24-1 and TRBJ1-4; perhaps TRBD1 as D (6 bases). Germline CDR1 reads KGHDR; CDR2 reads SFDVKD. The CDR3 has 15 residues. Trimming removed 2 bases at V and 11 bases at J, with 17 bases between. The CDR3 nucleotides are TGTGCCACCAGTGATTGCTCAGGGCCAGGGGAGAAACTGTTTTTT. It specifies CATSDCSGPGEKLFF.

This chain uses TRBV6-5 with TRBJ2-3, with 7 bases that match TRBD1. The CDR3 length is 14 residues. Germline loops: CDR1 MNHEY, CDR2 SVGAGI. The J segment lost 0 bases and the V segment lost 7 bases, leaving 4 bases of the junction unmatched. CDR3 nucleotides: TGTGCCAGCAACAGGGACAGTAGCACAGATACGCAGTATTTT. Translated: CASNRDSSTDTQYF.

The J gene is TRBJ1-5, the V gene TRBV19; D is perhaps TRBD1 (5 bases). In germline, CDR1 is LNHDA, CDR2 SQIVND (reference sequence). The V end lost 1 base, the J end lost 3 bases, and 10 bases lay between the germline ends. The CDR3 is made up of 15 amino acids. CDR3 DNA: TGTGCCAGTAGTATAGGCAGGGCGATCAATCAGCCCCAGCATTTT. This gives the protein CASSIGRAINQPQHF.

The CDR3 sequence is CASSLDRAYGYTF. The CDR3 DNA reads as TGCGCCAGCAGTCTCGACAGGGCCTATGGCTACACCTTC. The chain employs TRBV10-2 and TRBJ1-2; 7 bases agree with TRBD1. Germline V gene lookup returns CDR1 WSHSY and CDR2 SAAADI. Trimming cost V 5 bases and J 4 bases; bases outside gene matches: 4. The CDR3 extends over 13 amino acids.

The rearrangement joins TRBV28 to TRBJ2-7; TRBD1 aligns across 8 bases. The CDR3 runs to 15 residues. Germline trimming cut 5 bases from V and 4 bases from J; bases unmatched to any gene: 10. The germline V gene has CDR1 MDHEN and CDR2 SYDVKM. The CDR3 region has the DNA TGTGCCAGCAGTCCCACCACAGGGGGGCTATACGAGCAGTACGTC. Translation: CASSPTTGGLYEQYV.

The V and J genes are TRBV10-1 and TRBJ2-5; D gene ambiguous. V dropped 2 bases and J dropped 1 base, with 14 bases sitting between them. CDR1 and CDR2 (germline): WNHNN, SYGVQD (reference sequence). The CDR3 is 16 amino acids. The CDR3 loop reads CASSELPVLAQETQYF. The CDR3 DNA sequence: TGCGCCAGCAGTGAGCTCCCGGTGTTAGCCCAAGAGACCCAGTACTTC.

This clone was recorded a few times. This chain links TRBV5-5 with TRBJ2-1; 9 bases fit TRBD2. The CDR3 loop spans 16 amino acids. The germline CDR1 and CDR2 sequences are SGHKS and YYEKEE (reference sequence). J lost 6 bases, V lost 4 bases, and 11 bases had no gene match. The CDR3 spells CASSLVGGGAGNEQFF. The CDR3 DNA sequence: TGTGCCAGCAGCCTGGTAGGCGGGGGGGCAGGCAATGAGCAGTTCTTC.

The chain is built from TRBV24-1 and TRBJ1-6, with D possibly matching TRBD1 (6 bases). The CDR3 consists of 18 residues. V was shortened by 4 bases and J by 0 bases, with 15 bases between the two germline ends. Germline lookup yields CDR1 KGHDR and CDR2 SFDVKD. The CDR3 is CATSDHRTVCSYNSPLHF. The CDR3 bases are TGTGCCACCAGTGACCATAGGACAGTTTGCTCCTATAATTCACCCCTCCACTTT.

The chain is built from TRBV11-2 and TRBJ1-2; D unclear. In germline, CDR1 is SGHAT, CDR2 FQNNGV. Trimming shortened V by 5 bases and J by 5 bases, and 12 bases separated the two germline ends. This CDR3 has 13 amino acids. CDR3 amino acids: CASSTPAAYGYTF. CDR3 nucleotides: TGTGCCAGCAGCACCCCGGCGGCTTATGGCTACACCTTC.